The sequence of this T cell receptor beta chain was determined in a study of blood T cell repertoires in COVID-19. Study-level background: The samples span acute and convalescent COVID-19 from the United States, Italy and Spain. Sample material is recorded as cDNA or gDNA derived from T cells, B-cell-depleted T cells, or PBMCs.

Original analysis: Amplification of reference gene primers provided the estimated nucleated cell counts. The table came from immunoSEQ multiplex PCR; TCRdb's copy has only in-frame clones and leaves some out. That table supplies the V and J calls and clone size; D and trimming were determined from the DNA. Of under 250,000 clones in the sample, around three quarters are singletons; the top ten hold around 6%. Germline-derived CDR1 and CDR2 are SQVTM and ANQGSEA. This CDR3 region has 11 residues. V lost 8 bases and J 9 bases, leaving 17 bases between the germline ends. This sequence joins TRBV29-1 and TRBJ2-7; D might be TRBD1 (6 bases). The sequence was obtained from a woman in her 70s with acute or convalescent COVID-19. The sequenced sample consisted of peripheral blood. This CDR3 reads CSSLQGVRQYF. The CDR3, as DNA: TGCAGCTCCTTACAGGGAGTACGGCAGTACTTC.